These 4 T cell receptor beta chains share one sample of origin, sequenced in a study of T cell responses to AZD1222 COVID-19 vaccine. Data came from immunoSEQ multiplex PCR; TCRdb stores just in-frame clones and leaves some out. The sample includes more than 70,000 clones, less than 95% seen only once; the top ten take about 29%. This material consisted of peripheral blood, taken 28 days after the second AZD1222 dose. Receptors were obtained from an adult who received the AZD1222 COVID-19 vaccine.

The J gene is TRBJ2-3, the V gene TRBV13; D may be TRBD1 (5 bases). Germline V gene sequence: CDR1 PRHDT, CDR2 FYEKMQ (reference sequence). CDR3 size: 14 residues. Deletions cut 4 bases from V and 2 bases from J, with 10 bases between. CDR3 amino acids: CASSSSRDTDTQYF. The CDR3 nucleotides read TGTGCCAGCAGCTCCAGCAGGGACACAGATACGCAGTATTTT. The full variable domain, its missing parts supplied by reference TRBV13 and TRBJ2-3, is AAGVIQSPRHLIKEKRETATLKCYPIPRHDTVYWYQQGPGQDPQFLISFYEKMQSDKGSIPDRFSAQQFSDYHSELNMSSLELGDSALYFCASSSSRDTDTQYFGPGTRLTVL.

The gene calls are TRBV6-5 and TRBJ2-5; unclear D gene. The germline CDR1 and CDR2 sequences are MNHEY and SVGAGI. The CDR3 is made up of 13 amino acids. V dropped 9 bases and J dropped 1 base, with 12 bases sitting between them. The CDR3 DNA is TGTGCCAGTCTTGTGCAGCCCCAAGAGACCCAGTACTTC. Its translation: CASLVQPQETQYF.

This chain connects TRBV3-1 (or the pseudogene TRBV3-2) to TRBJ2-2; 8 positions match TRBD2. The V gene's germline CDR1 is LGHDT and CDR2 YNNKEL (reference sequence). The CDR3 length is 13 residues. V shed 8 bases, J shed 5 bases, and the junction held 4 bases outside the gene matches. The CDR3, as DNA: TGTGCCAGCTCAAAGCGGGAGACCGGGGAGCTGTTTTTT. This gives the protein CASSKRETGELFF.

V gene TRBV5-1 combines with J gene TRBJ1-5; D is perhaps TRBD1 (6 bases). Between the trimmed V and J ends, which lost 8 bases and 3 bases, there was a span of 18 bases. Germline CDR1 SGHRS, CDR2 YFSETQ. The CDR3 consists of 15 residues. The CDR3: CASRQVPDDNQPQHF. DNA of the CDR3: TGCGCCAGTCGACAGGTTCCAGACGACAATCAGCCCCAGCATTTT.